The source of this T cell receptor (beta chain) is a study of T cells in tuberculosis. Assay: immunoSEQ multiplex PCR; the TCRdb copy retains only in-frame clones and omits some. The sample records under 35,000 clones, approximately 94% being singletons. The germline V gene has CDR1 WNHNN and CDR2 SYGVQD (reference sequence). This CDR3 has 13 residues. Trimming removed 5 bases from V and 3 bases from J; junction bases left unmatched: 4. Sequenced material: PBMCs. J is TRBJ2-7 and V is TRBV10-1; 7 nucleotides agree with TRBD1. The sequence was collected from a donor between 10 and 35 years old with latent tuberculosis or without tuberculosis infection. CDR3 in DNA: TGCGCCAGCAGTCCCGGGACAGACTACGAGCAGTACTTC. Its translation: CASSPGTDYEQYF.